These T cell receptor beta chains were read from a single sample in a study of shared T cell receptors in the human thymus. Using immunoSEQ multiplex PCR, the repertoire was profiled, and TCRdb retains in-frame clones only, with some absent. This sample carries approximately 760,000 clones, 70% to 90% of them seen once, and the ten largest clones take around 0.01%. The sample was also linked to a second study, of human thymus T cells.

Source material: thymocytes. The receptors shown here come from a girl under two years old with a congenital heart defect. The CDR3 runs from the conserved cysteine through the conserved F or W.

>TRBV5-1
CASSSQGNRADTQYF
>TRBV5-6
CASYKRGVSYEQYF
>TRBV4-1
CASSQDEPGQGATAPRYEQYF
>TRBV5-1
CASSIGTGYTF
>TRBV28
CASSRGPHYGYTF
>TRBV5-4
CASSPSASSYNEQFF
>TRBV7-3
CASSPSGGPGCNEQFF
>TRBV10-2
CASSGPDFGGLLGNEQFF
>TRBV5-4
CASSPGTPTGLMNTEAFF
>TRBV7-9
CASSMGQPTYEQYF
>TRBV7-8
CASSCSRRTATPEAFF
>TRBV29-1
CSVEETSGGATRNEQFF
>TRBV25-1
CASSVGRELNTEAFF
>TRBV7-7
CASSHPNSSGAQETQYF
>TRBV28
CASSSMTDVEGTDTQYF
>TRBV27
CASSLWDRGHNEQFF
>TRBV2
CASSGGGHPPYEQYF
>TRBV6-5
CASSYRDSYGYTF
>TRBV19
CASSMGLGADNQPQHF
>TRBV5-1
CASSTGQGQHEQFF
>TRBV28
CASSCQPETRRNSPLHF
>TRBV7-8
CASSADKAIYGYTF
>TRBV10-3
CAISEWLGGTGELFF
>TRBV14
CASSQEGETGRENTEAFF
>TRBV5-1
CASRRTGPSTDTQYF
>TRBV6-1
CASSEHRRGNSPLHF
>TRBV5-5
CASSPRGAFVLYEQYF
>TRBV6-1
CASSEKSGTGLNTGELFF
>TRBV12-5
CASVLPQESGNTIYF
>TRBV29-1
CSARQSSGNTIYF
>TRBV10-2
CASSEGQGANYGYTF
>TRBV4-1
CASSQNPPPGNEQFF